Shown below are 20 T cell receptor beta chains from a single sample sequenced in a study of T cell responses to AZD1222 COVID-19 vaccine. Here immunoSEQ multiplex PCR was the method, and the copy in TCRdb shows in-frame clones only, minus some. This table has some 130,000 clones, about nine tenths appearing once. The specimen comprised peripheral blood, sampled 28 days after the second AZD1222 dose. All receptors derive from an adult who received the AZD1222 COVID-19 vaccine.

The chain uses TRBV9 and TRBJ1-3, with 8 bases lining up with TRBD1. The V gene end was trimmed by 4 bases and the J gene end by 8 bases; junction bases not matched to a gene: 11. Germline V gene data show CDR1 as SGDLS and CDR2 as YYNGEE. The CDR3 is 15 residues long. In DNA, the CDR3 is TGTGCCAGCAGCAGCCAGGGGGCAGCTCCCTACACCATATATTTT. It specifies CASSSQGAAPYTIYF.

The CDR3 DNA reads as TGTGCCAGCAGTTCCCCTCGACGGGGGGGAAATAACTATGGCTACACCTTC. This translates into CASSSPRRGGNNYGYTF. This chain links TRBV28 with TRBJ1-2; tentative D call: TRBD1 (5 bases). Deletions cut 4 bases from V and 1 base from J, with 19 bases between. This CDR3 has 17 amino acids. Looked up from germline, CDR1 is MDHEN and CDR2 is SYDVKM.

J is TRBJ1-5 and V is TRBV7-2; 8 nucleotides align to TRBD1. After removal of 4 bases from V and 1 base from J, the junction contained 3 bases not matched to a gene. Germline V gene sequence: CDR1 SGHTA, CDR2 FQGNSA. This CDR3 region has 15 residues. The DNA of the CDR3 is TGTGCCAGCAGCTCAGGACAGGGAAGCAATCAGCCCCAGCATTTT. It encodes CASSSGQGSNQPQHF.

J is TRBJ1-2 and V is TRBV7-8; D is undetermined. CDR3 length equals 12 residues. Germline V CDR1 and CDR2: SGHVS, FQNEAQ. Trimming removed 5 bases from V and 0 bases from J, with 4 bases in between. The CDR3 coding sequence is TGTGCCAGCAGCCCATCTAACTATGGCTACACCTTC. It specifies CASSPSNYGYTF.

V usage is TRBV7-3 and J usage is TRBJ2-1; D gene ambiguous. CDR1 is SGHTA and CDR2 is FQGTGA in the germline V gene. This CDR3 has 12 residues. V was pared by 1 base and J by 9 bases, with 7 bases between. The CDR3 reads CASSLNVGEQFF. The CDR3 bases are TGTGCCAGCAGCTTAAATGTGGGTGAGCAGTTCTTC.

The chain has TRBV5-1 and TRBJ2-4, with 8 nucleotides matching TRBD1. Germline V lookup: CDR1 SGHRS, CDR2 YFSETQ. The CDR3 extends over 16 amino acids. The V gene end was trimmed by 4 bases and the J gene end by 0 bases; junction bases not matched to a gene: 6. The CDR3, as DNA: TGCGCCAGCAGCCCAGACAGGGGAATAGCCAAAAACATTCAGTACTTC. This encodes CASSPDRGIAKNIQYF. The full variable domain, rest sourced from reference TRBV5-1 and TRBJ2-4, is KAGVTQTPRYLIKTRGQQVTLSCSPISGHRSVSWYQQTPGQGLQFLFEYFSETQRNKGNFPGRFSGRQFSNSRSEMNVSTLELGDSALYLCASSPDRGIAKNIQYFGAGTRLSVL.

V gene TRBV28 combines with J gene TRBJ2-1, with D uncertain. Germline CDR1 reads MDHEN; CDR2 reads SYDVKM. This CDR3 region has 12 residues. Deletions cut 6 bases from V and 6 bases from J, with 9 bases between. The CDR3 reads CASSLEINEQFF. CDR3 DNA: TGTGCCAGCAGCCTAGAGATCAATGAGCAGTTCTTC.

V is TRBV27 and J is TRBJ2-2, with D possibly TRBD1 on 8 matching bases. The CDR3 is 18 amino acids. Germline CDR1 is MNHEY and CDR2 is SMNVEV (reference sequence). V was cut by 3 bases and J by 5 bases, with 22 bases left in between. CDR3 DNA: TGTGCCAGCAGTTTTCCGAACGTTGACAGGGGAGGGACCGGGGAGCTGTTTTTT. Residues: CASSFPNVDRGGTGELFF.

The chain employs TRBV19 and TRBJ1-2, with TRBD1 identical over 9 bases. Trimming cost V 4 bases and J 4 bases; bases outside gene matches: 1. The germline gives CDR1 LNHDA, CDR2 SQIVND (reference sequence). The CDR3 is 13 amino acids. DNA for the CDR3: TGTGCCAGTAGTAAGGGACAGGGCTATGGCTACACCTTC. It yields the protein CASSKGQGYGYTF.

The genes are TRBV2 and TRBJ1-5; 9 bases map to TRBD1. V lost 4 bases and J lost 7; bases outside the gene matches: 8. The CDR3 sequence is 15 residues long. From germline, CDR1 is SNHLY and CDR2 FYNNEI. The CDR3 sequence is CASSGTGGKGQPQHF. CDR3 DNA: TGTGCCAGCAGTGGAACAGGGGGCAAGGGGCAGCCCCAGCATTTT.

This sequence joins TRBV10-3 and TRBJ2-1; 7 bases match TRBD1. V was pared by 11 bases and J by 5 bases, with 9 bases of the junction left unmatched. The CDR3 is 13 amino acids. CDR1 ENHRY and CDR2 SYGVKD come from the germline V gene. In DNA form, the CDR3 reads TGTGCCGCACGACAGGGTGTCAACAATGAGCAGTTCTTC. Translated, it gives CAARQGVNNEQFF.

The V and J genes are TRBV10-2 and TRBJ1-2; 7 bases line up with TRBD1. J gave up 2 bases and V 3 bases, and 12 bases lay outside the gene matches. Germline CDR1 WSHSY, CDR2 SAAADI. The CDR3 runs 17 residues. CDR3 sequence: CASSDPSSAQGNYGYTF. As DNA, the CDR3 is TGCGCCAGCAGTGATCCCTCCTCGGCACAGGGGAACTATGGCTACACCTTC.

The chain employs TRBV9 and TRBJ2-7; 7 nucleotides agree with TRBD1. Unmatched junction bases numbered 13, after V lost 3 bases and J lost 4 bases. Per the germline V gene, CDR1 is SGDLS and CDR2 is YYNGEE. The CDR3 covers 16 residues. The CDR3 here is CASSGQGQAWDYEQYF. For the CDR3, the DNA is TGTGCCAGCAGCGGACAGGGACAAGCATGGGATTACGAGCAGTACTTC.

A word on this clone: This CDR3 is also generated by other DNA sequences in the sample. The chain recombines TRBV6-2 or TRBV6-3 with TRBJ1-2; 7 positions match TRBD1. This CDR3 is built from 13 residues. The ends lost 6 bases at V and 2 bases at J; junction bases unmatched: 3. Germline assignment: CDR1 MNHEY and CDR2 SVGEGT. The CDR3 reads CASSRDSNYGYTF. CDR3 in DNA: TGTGCCAGCAGCCGGGACAGCAACTATGGCTACACCTTC.

The chain joins TRBV7-6 to TRBJ2-2; D is possibly TRBD1 (6 bases). Germline V gene lookup returns CDR1 SGHVS and CDR2 FNYEAQ. V dropped 4 bases and J dropped 5 bases, with 17 bases sitting between them. The CDR3 loop spans 16 amino acids. CDR3 loop: CASSYRLMGTTGELFF. The CDR3 coding sequence is TGTGCCAGCAGCTATCGTTTAATGGGGACAACCGGGGAGCTGTTTTTT.

This clone has just one count. The J gene is TRBJ1-2, the V gene TRBV25-1; D is uncertain. V lost 1 base and J lost 0, with 9 bases in between. CDR1 and CDR2 (germline): MGHDK, SYGVNS. CDR3 size: 15 residues. CDR3 coding DNA: TGTGCCAGCAGTGAATCAGGAAAAACTAACTATGGCTACACCTTC. As protein: CASSESGKTNYGYTF.

This chain connects TRBV19 to TRBJ1-5; the D gene is possibly TRBD1 (6 bases). CDR1 and CDR2 (germline): LNHDA, SQIVND (reference sequence). The CDR3 is made up of 14 amino acids. V lost 7 bases, J lost 4 bases, and 14 bases lay in between. CDR3 loop: CASNYGQNNQPQHF. The CDR3 DNA reads as TGTGCCAGTAATTACGGACAGAATAATCAGCCCCAGCATTTT.

The CDR3 nucleotides are TGTGCCAGCAGTTTCGGTCAGCCTGATAGGAGGGTGTTTTTT. This codes for CASSFGQPDRRVFF. V gene TRBV28 combines with J gene TRBJ1-4; no clear D. V lost 3 bases and J lost 15, with 20 bases in between. This CDR3 region has 14 residues. Per the germline V gene, CDR1 is MDHEN and CDR2 is SYDVKM.

The J gene is TRBJ1-1, the V gene TRBV18, with D unclear. The CDR3 loop spans 13 amino acids. Germline V gene lookup returns CDR1 KGHSH and CDR2 LQKENI. V was clipped by 0 bases and J by 1 base, with 3 bases between them. In DNA form, the CDR3 reads TGTGCCAGCTCACCACCGGAGAACACTGAAGCTTTCTTT. This encodes CASSPPENTEAFF. Looking up the rest from reference TRBV18 and TRBJ1-1 gives the full variable domain: NAGVMQNPRHLVRRRGQEARLRCSPMKGHSHVYWYRQLPEEGLKFMVYLQKENIIDESGMPKERFSAEFPKEGPSILRIQQVVRGDSAAYFCASSPPENTEAFFGQGTRLTVV.

The chain couples TRBV7-2 to TRBJ1-1; D might be TRBD1 (6 bases). This CDR3 comprises 15 residues. Trimming shortened V by 1 base and J by 1 base, and 10 bases separated the two germline ends. Germline-derived CDR1 and CDR2 are SGHTA and FQGNSA. The CDR3: CASSLGRQENTEAFF. Here the CDR3 DNA reads TGTGCCAGCAGCTTAGGCCGACAGGAGAACACTGAAGCTTTCTTT.